The clone carrying this T cell receptor (beta chain) was seen a few times. Isolation yielded PBMCs, at least 7 million per sample, in every case. Sample-barcoded 5' priming and a J-beta primer mix drove a second PCR of roughly 7 to 11 cycles. Unique molecular identifiers of 12 random nucleotides labeled each cDNA. Each CDR3 protein is one row after TCRdb ran MiXCR on the 5' RACE reads. The sample has more than 900,000 distinct CDR3 sequences, approximately 32% seen once; the top ten hold roughly 10%. The data are from a study of blood T cells in healthy people across ages. This CDR3 is 16 amino acids long. The V end lost 4 bases, the J end lost 5 bases, and 17 bases lay between the germline ends. Looked up from germline, CDR1 is MDHEN and CDR2 is SYDVKM. These data also formed part of another study, on T cells of mothers and their children. Turning to that study: Across the analysis, no persistent microchimeric T cell clones were detected.

The chain is built from TRBV28 and TRBJ1-4; D gene ambiguous. This clonotype originated in a woman in her thirties or forties in good health. Material: blood. CDR3 protein: CASSSRRREENEKLFF. Written as DNA, the CDR3 is TGTGCCAGCAGTTCGAGGAGACGTGAGGAGAATGAAAAACTGTTTTTT.